Presented here are 7 T cell receptor beta chains from one specimen sequenced in a study of blood T cell repertoires in COVID-19. The protocol was immunoSEQ multiplex PCR, while the TCRdb copy is restricted to in-frame clones and leaves out a portion. The data contain some 420,000 clones, 85% to 90% of them singletons. The sample consisted of PBMCs or T cells enriched from blood (not recorded which). Source of these receptors: a man between 25 and 39 years old who had recovered from COVID-19.

V usage is TRBV11-3 and J usage is TRBJ2-7, with 8 bases lining up with TRBD2. CDR1 is SGHNT and CDR2 is YENEEA in the germline V gene. CDR3 length: 18 residues. V lost 7 bases, J lost 0 bases, and 17 bases stayed unmatched. The CDR3 region has the DNA TGTGCCAGCATCCGGGGGGGTAGCGGGCCCTTTAGCTCCTACGAGCAGTACTTC. Its translation is CASIRGGSGPFSSYEQYF. Using reference TRBV11-3 and TRBJ2-7 for the parts outside the CDR3, the full variable domain is EAGVVQSPRYKIIEKKQPVAFWCNPISGHNTLYWYLQNLGQGPELLIRYENEEAVDDSQLPKDRFSAERLKGVDSTLKIQPAELGDSAVYLCASIRGGSGPFSSYEQYFGPGTRLTVT.

This chain uses TRBV11-2 with TRBJ2-2, with 11 bases aligning to TRBD2. Germline CDR1 SGHAT, CDR2 FQNNGV. CDR3 length equals 18 residues. Unmatched junction bases numbered 7, after V lost 1 base and J lost 3 bases. The CDR3 nucleotides read TGTGCCAGCAGCTTAGTTGCTAGCGGGAGGACCCACACCGGGGAGCTGTTTTTT. The encoded protein is CASSLVASGRTHTGELFF.

The V call is TRBV29-1, the J call TRBJ1-1, with 10 bases aligning to TRBD1. CDR3 length equals 15 residues. V was pared by 4 bases and J by 0 bases, with 5 bases of the junction left unmatched. Germline CDR1 reads SQVTM; CDR2 reads ANQGSEA. DNA of the CDR3: TGCAGCGTTGTGGGGGACAGGGGCATGAACACTGAAGCTTTCTTT. This sequence encodes CSVVGDRGMNTEAFF.

The chain has TRBV27 and TRBJ2-7; D call uncertain. The CDR3 is 14 amino acids. CDR1 and CDR2 from the germline V gene are MNHEY and SMNVEV (reference sequence). V dropped 6 bases and J dropped 1 base, with 13 bases sitting between them. CDR3 nucleotides: TGTGCCAGCAGCGGTCCACCTCCTTCCTACGAGCAGTACTTC. Encoded protein: CASSGPPPSYEQYF.

This chain's CDR3 is CASSPRTKLYTEAFF. The CDR3 DNA sequence: TGTGCCAGCAGCCCCCGGACAAAGCTCTACACTGAAGCTTTCTTT. J is TRBJ1-1 and V is TRBV7-2; D may be TRBD1 (5 bases). Germline-derived CDR1 and CDR2 are SGHTA and FQGNSA. The CDR3 loop spans 15 amino acids. V lost 5 bases and J 3 bases, leaving 16 bases between the germline ends.

The chain links TRBV7-6 to TRBJ1-4; possible D gene TRBD1, 6 bases. CDR3 length: 15 residues. CDR1 and CDR2 from the germline V gene are SGHVS and FNYEAQ. The V gene lost 6 bases and the J gene lost 8 bases, with 19 bases spanning the gap. For the CDR3, the DNA is TGTGCCAGCAGTTCTCCACGGGACACCCGGGAAAAACTGTTTTTT. Translation: CASSSPRDTREKLFF.

The J gene is TRBJ1-5, the V gene TRBV24-1; no firm D call. The V gene lost 2 bases and the J gene lost 4 bases, with 5 bases spanning the gap. CDR1 is KGHDR and CDR2 is SFDVKD in the germline V gene. The length of the CDR3 is 13 residues. This chain's CDR3 is CATSDSTNQPQHF. The CDR3 bases are TGTGCCACCAGTGATTCGACAAATCAGCCCCAGCATTTT.